This TCR beta chain is from a study of T-cell reconstitution after alpha-beta-depleted transplantation in children. A library of TCRbeta sequences, prepared with unique molecular identifiers, was generated. MiXCR, run by TCRdb on the PCR reads, gives a single entry per CDR3 protein. The sample shows some 350,000 distinct CDR3 sequences, 9% to 12% of them seen only once. The CDR3 is 15 amino acids. From germline, CDR1 is SGDLS and CDR2 YYNGEE. Trimming left V 1 base short and J 2 bases short, with 11 bases between. Specimen: PBMCs from the stem cell graft donor, collected from the stem cell graft. This chain joins TRBV9 and TRBJ2-3, with D tentatively TRBD1 (7 bases). The TCR was taken from a human donor who donated a stem cell graft to a child with acute lymphoblastic leukemia. In DNA form, the CDR3 reads TGTGCCAGCAGCGTATCAGGGGGGATCACAGATACGCAGTATTTT. Translating gives CASSVSGGITDTQYF.